The clone carrying this T cell receptor beta chain was recorded many times. The antigen remains unidentified. According to the study, TCR beta libraries were built with iRepertoire HTBI primers and CDR3-region Arm-PCR. Using its own MiXCR run on the multiplex PCR reads, TCRdb lists one record per CDR3 protein. This table has under 300,000 distinct CDR3 sequences, more than 15% appearing once. Specified time point: newly diagnosed GD, antithyroid drugs for less than 3 months. After RNA was extracted from PBMCs, the TCR library was made from it. These data are taken from a study of regulatory T cells in long-lasting Graves disease. This CDR3 contains 14 residues. Germline values: CDR1 SGHRS, CDR2 YFSETQ. V gave up 4 bases and J gave up 6 bases; unmatched junction bases: 8. Study-wide results and caveats: The persistent group shared about 2,500 public clonotypes, more than the 966 shared by new patients.

This sample also belongs to another study, concerning T cells in Graves' hyperthyroidism and ophthalmopathy. That study reports: Researchers ran a first-round RT-PCR on the TCR CDR3 using the HTBI primer set.

The clonotype originates from a woman in her thirties with Graves disease. The rearrangement joins TRBV5-1 to TRBJ1-1; 8 nucleotides align to TRBD1. Sample: peripheral blood mononuclear cells (PBMCs), taken at new diagnosis, from a patient treated with antithyroid drugs. CDR3 region: CASSATDRVPEAFF. In DNA form, the CDR3 reads TGCGCCAGCAGCGCAACGGACAGGGTTCCTGAAGCTTTCTTT.